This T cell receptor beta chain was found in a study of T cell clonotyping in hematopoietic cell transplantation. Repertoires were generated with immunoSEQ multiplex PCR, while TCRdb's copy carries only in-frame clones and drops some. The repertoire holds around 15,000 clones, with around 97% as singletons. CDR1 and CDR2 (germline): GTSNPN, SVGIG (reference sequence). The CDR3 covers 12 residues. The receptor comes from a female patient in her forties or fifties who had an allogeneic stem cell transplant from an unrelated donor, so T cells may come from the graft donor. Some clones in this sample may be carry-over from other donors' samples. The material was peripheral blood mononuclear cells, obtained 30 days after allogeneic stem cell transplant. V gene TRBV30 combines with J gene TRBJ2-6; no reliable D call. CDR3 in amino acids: CAGRSGANVLTF. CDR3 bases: TGTGCTGGTCGTTCGGGGGCCAACGTCCTGACTTTC. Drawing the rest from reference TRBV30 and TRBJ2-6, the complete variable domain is SQTIHQWPATLVQPVGSPLSLECTVEGTSNPNLYWYRQAAGRGLQLLFYSVGIGQISSEVPQNLSASRPQDRQFILSSKKLLLSDSGFYLCAGRSGANVLTFGAGSRLTVL.